This entry concerns a single TCR beta chain. The junction differs from germline at one of its ends, possibly a read error. The CDR3 sequence is 13 residues long. From germline, CDR1 is WNHNN and CDR2 SYGVQD (reference sequence). After constant-region reverse-primer amplification, full-length variable regions underwent semi-nested PCR with Nested Universal Primer A. TCRdb re-analysed the 5' RACE reads in MiXCR, keeping a single row per CDR3 protein. This repertoire shows under 8,000 distinct CDR3 sequences, around half found once; its top ten account for over 2.5%. The TCR sequence derives from a female donor with breast cancer. This chain joins TRBV10-1 and TRBJ2-1; D call uncertain. The specimen sequenced was naive CD4+ T cells sorted from a lymph node. Subset of the sample: naive CD4+ T cells, CD4+CD45RA+CD25-. CDR3 sequence: CASPRGSYNEQLF. For the CDR3, the DNA is TGCGCCAGCCCAAGAGGCTCCTACAATGAGCAGCTCTTC.